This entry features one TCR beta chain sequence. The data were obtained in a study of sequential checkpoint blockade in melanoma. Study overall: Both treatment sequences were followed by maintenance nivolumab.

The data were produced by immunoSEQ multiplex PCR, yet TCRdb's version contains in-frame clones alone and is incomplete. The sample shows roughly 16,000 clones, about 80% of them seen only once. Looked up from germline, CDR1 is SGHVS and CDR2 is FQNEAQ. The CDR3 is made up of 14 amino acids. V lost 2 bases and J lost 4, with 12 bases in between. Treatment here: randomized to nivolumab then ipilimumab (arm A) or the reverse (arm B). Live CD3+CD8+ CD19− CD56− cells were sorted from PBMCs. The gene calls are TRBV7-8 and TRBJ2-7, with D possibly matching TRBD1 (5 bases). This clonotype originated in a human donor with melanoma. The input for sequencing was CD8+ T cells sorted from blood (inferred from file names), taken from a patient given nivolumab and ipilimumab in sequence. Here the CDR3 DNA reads TGTGCCAGCAGCTTAAAGGGGTTCGGATACGAGCAGTACTTC. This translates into CASSLKGFGYEQYF.